These 31 T cell receptor beta chains originate from one sample sequenced in a study of monozygotic twins with cystic fibrosis. The protocol was immunoSEQ multiplex PCR, while the TCRdb copy is restricted to in-frame clones and leaves out a portion. The sample lists around 21,000 clones; around nine tenths were seen once. Material for sequencing was blood. Every receptor here comes from a woman aged 25-40 years with cystic fibrosis.

Concerning this clone: The junction differs from germline at one of its ends, possibly a read error. This sequence joins TRBV5-1 and TRBJ2-7; D is ambiguous. Germline V gene sequence: CDR1 SGHRS, CDR2 YFSETQ. This CDR3 region has 15 residues. The CDR3 region is CASRLGIKNTYEQYF. CDR3 in DNA: TGCGCCAGCAGGTTGGGCATTAAAAATACCTACGAGCAGTACTTC.

This clone turned up a few times. The rearrangement links TRBV4-3 to TRBJ2-2; D call uncertain. Per germline, CDR1 LGHNA and CDR2 YSLEER. V lost 0 bases and J 3 bases, leaving 11 bases between the germline ends. The CDR3 has 16 residues. CDR3 nucleotide sequence: TGCGCCAGCAGCCAAGATCTCGGAATCCACACCGGGGAGCTGTTTTTT. Its protein product is CASSQDLGIHTGELFF.

The chain combines TRBV5-1 with TRBJ2-5, with TRBD2 as a possible D gene (5 bases). Per germline, CDR1 SGHRS and CDR2 YFSETQ. The ends were cut back, 4 bases at V and 2 bases at J, with 18 bases in the middle. This CDR3 has 16 residues. The CDR3 DNA sequence: TGCGCCAGCAGCCACGGTTTGGGGTCGGGGCAAGAGACCCAGTACTTC. Its protein is CASSHGLGSGQETQYF.

The rearrangement joins TRBV18 to TRBJ1-5; 8 bases match TRBD1. The V and J ends lost 5 bases and 2 bases, in that order; junction bases with no gene match: 11. Germline V lookup: CDR1 KGHSH, CDR2 LQKENI. This CDR3 region has 17 residues. This chain's CDR3 is CASSTTFEQGGNQPQHF. The CDR3, as DNA: TGTGCCAGCTCAACGACCTTTGAACAGGGGGGCAATCAGCCCCAGCATTTT.

This chain uses TRBV18 with TRBJ2-7; a weak D match, TRBD2 (6 bases). The CDR3 has 13 amino acids. Germline CDR1 reads KGHSH; CDR2 reads LQKENI. V was clipped by 5 bases and J by 1 base, with 9 bases between them. CDR3 protein: CASSGEVSYEQYF. The DNA for the CDR3 is TGTGCCAGCTCAGGGGAGGTTTCCTACGAGCAGTACTTC.

The DNA for the CDR3 is TGTGCCAGTAGTACGGCAGGAACATACTACAATGAGCAGTTCTTC. Its translation: CASSTAGTYYNEQFF. The chain is built from TRBV19 and TRBJ2-1; the D is unclear. The CDR3 loop spans 15 amino acids. V shed 4 bases and J shed 3 bases, with 13 bases lying between them. From germline, CDR1 is LNHDA and CDR2 SQIVND (reference sequence). Based on the CDR3 plus reference TRBV19 and TRBJ2-1, the full variable domain is DGGITQSPKYLFRKEGQNVTLSCEQNLNHDAMYWYRQDPGQGLRLIYYSQIVNDFQKGDIAEGYSVSREKKESFPLTVTSAQKNPTAFYLCASSTAGTYYNEQFFGPGTRLTVL.

The chain recombines TRBV5-1 with TRBJ1-3, with D hard to call. The CDR3 sequence is 13 residues long. Trimming cost V 5 bases and J 3 bases, with 9 bases left between them. Germline lookup yields CDR1 SGHRS and CDR2 YFSETQ. CDR3 nucleotide sequence: TGCGCCAGCAGGGGCGCGGATGGAAACACCATATATTTT. It encodes CASRGADGNTIYF.

The CDR3 is CASCYTGRNTEAFF. The CDR3 nucleotides read TGTGCCAGCTGTTACACCGGACGGAACACTGAAGCTTTCTTT. The chain links TRBV5-8 to TRBJ1-1; D is unresolved. This CDR3 has 14 residues. Trimming shortened V by 7 bases and J by 1 base, and 14 bases separated the two germline ends. Germline CDR1 and CDR2: SGHTS and YDEGEE.

To note about this clone: A junction end diverges from the germline sequence, so it may reflect a read error. Other DNA sequences from this sample encode an identical CDR3 as well. The chain recombines TRBV6-4 with TRBJ1-6, with no clear D. Germline-derived CDR1 and CDR2 are MRHNA and SNTAGT. This CDR3 is built from 14 residues. The CDR3 bases are TGTGCCAGCAGCCCCGGGCCGGGTAATTCACCTCTCCACTTT. Amino acid sequence: CASSPGPGNSPLHF.

This clone has just one count. CDR3 in amino acids: CASSPTVDYEQYF. DNA for the CDR3: TGTGCCAGCTCACCCACGGTAGACTACGAGCAGTACTTC. The chain links TRBV18 to TRBJ2-7; D is undetermined. The CDR3 loop spans 13 amino acids. The V gene lost 3 bases and the J gene lost 3 bases, with 9 bases spanning the gap. Germline V gene sequence: CDR1 KGHSH, CDR2 LQKENI.

The CDR3 spells CASSLAGVGGYTF. DNA for the CDR3: TGTGCCAGCAGCTTAGCAGGGGTTGGAGGCTACACCTTC. The gene calls are TRBV7-2 and TRBJ1-2; TRBD1 might be the D (5 bases). CDR1 is SGHTA and CDR2 is FQGNSA in the germline V gene. The V and J ends lost 0 bases and 8 bases respectively, with 10 bases between them. This CDR3 has 13 amino acids.

This clone was observed once. The chain joins TRBV9 to TRBJ2-3; D call uncertain. From germline, CDR1 is SGDLS and CDR2 YYNGEE. The V end lost 0 bases, the J end lost 4 bases, and 12 bases lay between the germline ends. This CDR3 spans 15 amino acids. CDR3 region: CASSVDPGSPDTQYF. The CDR3 nucleotides are TGTGCCAGCAGCGTAGATCCAGGTTCTCCAGATACGCAGTATTTT.

J is TRBJ2-3 and V is TRBV7-8; the D gene is possibly TRBD2 (5 bases). Germline V CDR1 and CDR2: SGHVS, FQNEAQ. V lost 1 base to trimming and J lost 2 bases, with 16 bases between them. CDR3 size: 17 residues. The CDR3 is CASSLVLAGLNTDTQYF. The CDR3 DNA follows: TGTGCCAGCAGCTTAGTGCTCGCTGGACTGAACACAGATACGCAGTATTTT.

This clone was detected only a few times. The chain is built from TRBV19 and TRBJ1-2; unclear D gene. CDR1 and CDR2 (germline): LNHDA, SQIVND (reference sequence). This CDR3 spans 13 amino acids. V lost 7 bases to trimming and J lost 11 bases, with 20 bases between them. The CDR3 coding sequence is TGTGCCAGTACCCCGCCCGGACGTTTCGGGTACACCTTC. Its protein is CASTPPGRFGYTF.

The V call is TRBV28, the J call TRBJ1-4; D possibly corresponds to TRBD1 (6 bases). Between the trimmed V and J ends, which lost 4 bases and 6 bases, there was a span of 15 bases. Germline CDR1 is MDHEN and CDR2 is SYDVKM. The CDR3 totals 15 residues. This CDR3 reads CASSSAGVLDEKLFF. CDR3 nucleotides: TGTGCCAGCAGTTCGGCAGGGGTCTTGGATGAAAAACTGTTTTTT. The full variable domain, with the rest looked up from reference TRBV28 and TRBJ1-4, is DVKVTQSSRYLVKRTGEKVFLECVQDMDHENMFWYRQDPGLGLRLIYFSYDVKMKEKGDIPEGYSVSREKKERFSLILESASTNQTSMYLCASSSAGVLDEKLFFGSGTQLSVL.

The J gene is TRBJ1-2, the V gene TRBV6-1, with 7 bases matching TRBD1. Trimming took 0 bases from V and 6 from J; bases not matched to a gene: 13. Germline assignment: CDR1 MNHNS and CDR2 SASEGT. The CDR3 sequence is 17 residues long. This CDR3 is CASSEAPDRLELDGYTF. As DNA, the CDR3 is TGTGCCAGCAGTGAAGCGCCGGACAGGTTAGAATTGGATGGCTACACCTTC.

The rearrangement joins TRBV12-5 to TRBJ2-7, with TRBD1 matching over 7 bases. Germline V gives CDR1 LGHNT, CDR2 FRNRAP. Germline trimming cut 4 bases from V and 2 bases from J; bases unmatched to any gene: 8. The CDR3 runs to 15 residues. In DNA, the CDR3 is TGTGCTAGTGGTTACGACAGGGAAGCTCCCTACGAGCAGTACTTC. It yields the protein CASGYDREAPYEQYF.

CDR3 in DNA: TGTGCCAGCAGTGGGGTTAGGGGGAGGAGAGAGACCCAGTACTTC. Translated: CASSGVRGRRETQYF. The chain joins TRBV2 to TRBJ2-5; D might be TRBD1 or TRBD2, each matching 6 bases. Germline loops: CDR1 SNHLY, CDR2 FYNNEI. V shed 4 bases and J shed 4 bases, with 16 bases lying between them. The CDR3 contains 15 residues. The variable domain in full, completed from reference TRBV2 and TRBJ2-5, reads EPEVTQTPSHQVTQMGQEVILRCVPISNHLYFYWYRQILGQKVEFLVSFYNNEISEKSEIFDDQFSVERPDGSNFTLKIRSTKLEDSAMYFCASSGVRGRRETQYFGPGTRLLVL.

The J gene is TRBJ2-7, the V gene TRBV19; TRBD2 matches at 12 bases. Trimming took 5 bases from V and 2 from J; bases not matched to a gene: 4. The CDR3 length is 15 residues. Germline V gene sequence: CDR1 LNHDA, CDR2 SQIVND (reference sequence). The CDR3 is CASSVSSGGAYEQYF. For the CDR3, the DNA is TGTGCCAGTAGTGTGTCTAGCGGGGGGGCCTACGAGCAGTACTTC.

The rearrangement uses TRBV5-4 and TRBJ1-1; possible D gene TRBD1, 5 bases. V was clipped by 5 bases and J by 1 base, with 6 bases between them. CDR3 length: 12 residues. Germline CDR1 and CDR2: SGHNT and YYREEE (reference sequence). CDR3 nucleotides: TGTGCCAGCAGGGGGGGGAACACTGAAGCTTTCTTT. It encodes CASRGGNTEAFF. Combining the CDR3 with reference TRBV5-4 and TRBJ1-1 gives the whole variable domain ETGVTQSPTHLIKTRGQQVTLRCSSQSGHNTVSWYQQALGQGPQFIFQYYREEENGRGNFPPRFSGLQFPNYSSELNVNALELDDSALYLCASRGGNTEAFFGQGTRLTVV.

The chain couples TRBV15 to TRBJ1-4; unclear D gene. This CDR3 contains 15 residues. V was pared by 0 bases and J by 0 bases, with 5 bases between. Germline V gene lookup returns CDR1 LNHNV and CDR2 YYDKDF (reference sequence). The CDR3 DNA sequence: TGTGCCACCAGCAGAGATACCGCAACTAATGAAAAACTGTTTTTT. Encoded protein: CATSRDTATNEKLFF.

V usage is TRBV5-1 and J usage is TRBJ2-7; 8 nucleotides line up with TRBD1. The CDR3 consists of 17 residues. The germline gives CDR1 SGHRS, CDR2 YFSETQ. The V gene end was trimmed by 0 bases and the J gene end by 2 bases; junction bases not matched to a gene: 10. The CDR3 reads CASSLGSRDRQTYEQYF. The CDR3 nucleotides read TGCGCCAGCAGCTTGGGATCTCGGGACAGGCAGACCTACGAGCAGTACTTC.

The V and J genes are TRBV27 and TRBJ2-3; weak D call: TRBD1 (6 bases). The CDR3 spans 15 residues. Germline V CDR1 and CDR2: MNHEY, SMNVEV (reference sequence). Between the trimmed V and J ends, which lost 4 bases and 3 bases, there was a span of 14 bases. CDR3 amino acids: CASSWEQGLTDTQYF. The CDR3 bases are TGTGCCAGCAGTTGGGAACAGGGATTGACAGATACGCAGTATTTT.

The chain links TRBV10-1 to TRBJ2-5; maybe TRBD2 (5 bases). Germline loops: CDR1 WNHNN, CDR2 SYGVQD (reference sequence). CDR3 length equals 15 residues. V lost 9 bases and J 2 bases, leaving 19 bases between the germline ends. This CDR3 reads CARSDLAGMQETQYF. CDR3 coding DNA: TGCGCCAGATCAGACCTAGCTGGGATGCAAGAGACCCAGTACTTC.

V is TRBV6-5 and J is TRBJ2-3, with 10 positions matching TRBD1. This CDR3 contains 15 residues. Trimming cost V 6 bases and J 5 bases; bases outside gene matches: 8. The germline V gene has CDR1 MNHEY and CDR2 SVGAGI. Here the CDR3 reads CASSSDRGRGDTQYF. CDR3 DNA sequence: TGTGCCAGCAGCTCCGACAGGGGGCGAGGAGATACGCAGTATTTT.

The rearrangement links TRBV20-1 to TRBJ1-2; the D is unclear. The V end was cut by 7 bases, the J end by 1 base, with 7 bases between. From germline, CDR1 is DFQATT and CDR2 SNEGSKA (reference sequence). This CDR3 is built from 11 residues. Here the CDR3 reads CSGSGNYGYTF. The DNA for the CDR3 is TGCAGTGGATCCGGTAACTATGGCTACACCTTC.

The J gene is TRBJ2-2, the V gene TRBV7-2; D unclear. V lost 5 bases to trimming and J lost 2 bases, with 12 bases between them. CDR1 SGHTA and CDR2 FQGNSA come from the germline V gene. This CDR3 contains 15 residues. CDR3 DNA: TGTGCCAGCAGCACAGTAAGGATAAACACCGGGGAGCTGTTTTTT. Translated, it gives CASSTVRINTGELFF.

The chain couples TRBV4-2 to TRBJ2-7; D possibly corresponds to TRBD2 (7 bases). This CDR3 has 15 residues. V lost 4 bases to trimming and J lost 6 bases, with 19 bases between them. The V gene's germline CDR1 is LGHNA and CDR2 YNFKEQ. CDR3 sequence (DNA): TGTGCCAGCAGCCCCACGAGGGGGGGGGCCTTCGAGCAGTACTTC. This translates into CASSPTRGGAFEQYF.

The J gene is TRBJ2-7, the V gene TRBV5-6; the D gene is possibly TRBD2 (6 bases). V lost 2 bases and J 0 bases, leaving 12 bases between the germline ends. The CDR3 has 15 residues. The germline CDR1 and CDR2 sequences are SGHDT and YYEEEE. The CDR3 loop is CASSLNAGGSYEQYF. The CDR3 coding sequence is TGTGCCAGCAGCTTAAACGCCGGGGGCTCCTACGAGCAGTACTTC.

The chain uses TRBV7-5 and TRBJ1-2; TRBD1 is the table's D call, not checked against the DNA. TRBV7-5 is noted as a pseudogene. The CDR3 runs 18 residues. CDR3 nucleotides: TGTGTCAGAAGGCCATGGAGACAGGGAAGACCAACTAACTATGGCTACACCTTC. This codes for CVRRPWRQGRPTNYGYTF.

This rearrangement joins TRBV5-1 to TRBJ2-3; the match to TRBD1 covers 11 bases. V lost 3 bases and J lost 5; bases outside the gene matches: 5. The CDR3 consists of 15 residues. CDR1 is SGHRS and CDR2 is YFSETQ in the germline V gene. CDR3 bases: TGCGCCAGCAGCTGGATGGGACAGGGGGTAGATACGCAGTATTTT. This translates into CASSWMGQGVDTQYF.